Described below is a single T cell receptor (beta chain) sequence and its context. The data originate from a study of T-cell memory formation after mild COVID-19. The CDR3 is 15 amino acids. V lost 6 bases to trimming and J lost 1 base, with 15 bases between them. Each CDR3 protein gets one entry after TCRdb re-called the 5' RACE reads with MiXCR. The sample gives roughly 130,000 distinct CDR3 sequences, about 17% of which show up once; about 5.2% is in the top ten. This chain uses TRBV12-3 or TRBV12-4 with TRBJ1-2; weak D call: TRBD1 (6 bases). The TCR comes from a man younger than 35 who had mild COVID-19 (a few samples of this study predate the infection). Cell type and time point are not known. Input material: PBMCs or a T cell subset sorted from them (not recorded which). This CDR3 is CASSPGTGNNYGYTF. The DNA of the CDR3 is TGTGCCAGCAGCCCCGGTACAGGGAATAACTATGGCTACACCTTC.